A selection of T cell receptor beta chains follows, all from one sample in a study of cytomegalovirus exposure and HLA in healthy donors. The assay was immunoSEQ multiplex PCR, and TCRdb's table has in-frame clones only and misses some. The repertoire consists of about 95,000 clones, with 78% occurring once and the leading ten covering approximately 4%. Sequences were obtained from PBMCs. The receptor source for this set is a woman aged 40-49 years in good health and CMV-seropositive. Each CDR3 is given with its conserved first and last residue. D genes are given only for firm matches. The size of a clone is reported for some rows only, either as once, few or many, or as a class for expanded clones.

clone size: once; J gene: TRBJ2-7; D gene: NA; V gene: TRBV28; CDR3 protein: CASLGQTYEQYF; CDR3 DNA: TGTGCCAGCCTAGGACAGACATACGAGCAGTACTTC
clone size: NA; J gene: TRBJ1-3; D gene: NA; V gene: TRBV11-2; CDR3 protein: CASSPLRDTGNTIYF; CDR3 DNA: TGTGCCAGCAGCCCCCTCCGGGACACTGGAAACACCATATATTTT
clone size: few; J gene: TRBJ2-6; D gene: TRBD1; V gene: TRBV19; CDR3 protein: CASSIGQGFYGANVLTF; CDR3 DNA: TGTGCCAGTAGTATAGGACAGGGTTTTTATGGGGCCAACGTCCTGACTTTC
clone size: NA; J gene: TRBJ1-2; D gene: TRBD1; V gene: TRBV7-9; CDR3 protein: CASSLPGQGDGYTF; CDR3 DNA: TGTGCCAGCAGCCTCCCAGGACAGGGGGATGGCTACACCTTC
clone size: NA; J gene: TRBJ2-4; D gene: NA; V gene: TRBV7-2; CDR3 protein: CASSLWRENIQYF; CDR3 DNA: TGTGCCAGCAGCTTATGGCGGGAAAACATTCAGTACTTC
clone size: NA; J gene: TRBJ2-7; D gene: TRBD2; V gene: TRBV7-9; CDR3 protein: CASSLRNGRAVEQYF; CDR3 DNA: TGTGCCAGCAGCTTGAGAAACGGGAGGGCCGTCGAGCAGTACTTC
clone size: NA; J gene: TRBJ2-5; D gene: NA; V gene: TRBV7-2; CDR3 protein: CASSPRTQETQYF; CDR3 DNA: TGTGCCAGCAGCCCCAGGACTCAAGAGACCCAGTACTTC
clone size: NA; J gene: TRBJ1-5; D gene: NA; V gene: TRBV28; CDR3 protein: CASSFPYSNQPQHF; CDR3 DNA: TGTGCCAGCAGTTTCCCCTATAGCAATCAGCCCCAGCATTTT
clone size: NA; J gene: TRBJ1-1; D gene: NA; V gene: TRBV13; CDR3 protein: CASSPAGYTEAFF; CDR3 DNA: TGTGCCAGCTCGCCGGCAGGATACACTGAAGCTTTCTTT
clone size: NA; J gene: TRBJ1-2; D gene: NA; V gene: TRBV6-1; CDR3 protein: CASRAQTATNYGYTF; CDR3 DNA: TGTGCCAGCAGAGCTCAGACAGCGACTAACTATGGCTACACCTTC
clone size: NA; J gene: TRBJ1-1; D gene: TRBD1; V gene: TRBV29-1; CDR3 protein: CSGGQGLGTEAFF; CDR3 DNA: TGCAGCGGCGGACAGGGGCTGGGCACTGAAGCTTTCTTT
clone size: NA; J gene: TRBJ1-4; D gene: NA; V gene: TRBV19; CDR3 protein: CASSTSATNEKLFF; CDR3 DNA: TGTGCCAGTAGTACCAGTGCAACTAATGAAAAACTGTTTTTT
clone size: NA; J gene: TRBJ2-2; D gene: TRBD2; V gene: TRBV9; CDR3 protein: CASGGRPTGELFF; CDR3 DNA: TGTGCCAGCGGCGGGAGGCCCACCGGGGAGCTGTTTTTT
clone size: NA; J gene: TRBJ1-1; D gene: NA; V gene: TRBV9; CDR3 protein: CASSATDRTNTEAFF; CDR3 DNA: TGTGCCAGCAGCGCGACCGACAGGACGAACACTGAAGCTTTCTTT
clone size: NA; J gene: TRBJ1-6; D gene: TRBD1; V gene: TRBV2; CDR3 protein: CASSEGQGFVTLHF; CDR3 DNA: TGTGCCAGCAGTGAGGGACAGGGGTTCGTCACCCTCCACTTT
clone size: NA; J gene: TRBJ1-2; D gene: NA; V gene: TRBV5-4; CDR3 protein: CASSLEGAPHYGYTF; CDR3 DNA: TGTGCCAGCAGCTTGGAAGGAGCTCCCCACTATGGCTACACCTTC
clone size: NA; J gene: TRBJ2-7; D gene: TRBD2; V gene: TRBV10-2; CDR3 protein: CASSGTRAGGLDEQYF; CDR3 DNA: TGCGCCAGCAGTGGAACCCGAGCGGGAGGGCTAGACGAGCAGTACTTC
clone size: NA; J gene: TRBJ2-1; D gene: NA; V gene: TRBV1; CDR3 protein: CTSSQDRGLAGGTYNEQFF; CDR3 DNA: TGCACCAGCAGCCAAGATCGAGGACTAGCGGGAGGGACTTACAATGAGCAGTTCTTC
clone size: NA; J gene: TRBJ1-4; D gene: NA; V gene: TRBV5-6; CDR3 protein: CASSLDRVDEKLFF; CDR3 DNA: TGTGCCAGCAGCTTGGACAGGGTGGATGAAAAACTGTTTTTT
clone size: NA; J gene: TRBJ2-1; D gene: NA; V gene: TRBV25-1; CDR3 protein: CASSDSRLESSYNEQFF; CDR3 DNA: TGTGCCAGCAGTGATTCCCGACTAGAGTCTAGCTACAATGAGCAGTTCTTC
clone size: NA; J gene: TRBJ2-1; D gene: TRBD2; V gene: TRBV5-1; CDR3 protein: CASSSGLAGGTYNEQFF; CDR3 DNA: TGCGCCAGCAGCTCGGGACTAGCGGGAGGTACCTACAATGAGCAGTTCTTC
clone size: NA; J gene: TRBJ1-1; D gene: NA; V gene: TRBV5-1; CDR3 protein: CASSLRTSTEAFF; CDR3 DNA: TGCGCCAGCAGCTTGCGCACGAGCACTGAAGCTTTCTTT
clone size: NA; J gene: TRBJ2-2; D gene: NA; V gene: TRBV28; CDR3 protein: CASSGDRGLTGELFF; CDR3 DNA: TGTGCCAGCAGTGGGGATAGGGGTTTGACCGGGGAGCTGTTTTTT
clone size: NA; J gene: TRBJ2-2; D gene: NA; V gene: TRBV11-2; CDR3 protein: CASSLDRANGGTGELFF; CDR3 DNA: TGTGCCAGCAGCTTAGATCGGGCCAACGGGGGCACCGGGGAGCTGTTTTTT
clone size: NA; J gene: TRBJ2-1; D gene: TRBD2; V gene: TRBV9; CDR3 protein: CASSKGLAGAVNEQFF; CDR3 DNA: TGTGCCAGCAGCAAGGGACTAGCGGGAGCTGTGAATGAGCAGTTCTTC
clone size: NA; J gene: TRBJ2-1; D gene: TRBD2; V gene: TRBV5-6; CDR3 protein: CASSPGLAGVSDEQFF; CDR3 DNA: TGTGCCAGCAGCCCGGGACTAGCGGGAGTATCAGATGAGCAGTTCTTC
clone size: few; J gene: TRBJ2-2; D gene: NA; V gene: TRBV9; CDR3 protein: CASSADTGELFF; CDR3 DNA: TGTGCCAGCAGTGCGGACACCGGGGAGCTGTTTTTT
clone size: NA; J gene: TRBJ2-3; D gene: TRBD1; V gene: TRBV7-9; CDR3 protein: CASSTGQGVFGTDTQYF; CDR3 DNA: TGTGCCAGCAGCACCGGACAGGGGGTTTTCGGCACAGATACGCAGTATTTT
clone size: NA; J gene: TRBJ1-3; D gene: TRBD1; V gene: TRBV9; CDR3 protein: CASSAGTGGLGNTIYF; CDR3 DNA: TGTGCCAGCAGCGCCGGGACAGGCGGCCTAGGAAACACCATATATTTT
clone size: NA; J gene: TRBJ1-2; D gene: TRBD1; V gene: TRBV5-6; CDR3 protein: CASSLADRGLCGYTF; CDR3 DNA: TGTGCCAGCAGCTTGGCCGACAGGGGATTATGCGGCTACACCTTC
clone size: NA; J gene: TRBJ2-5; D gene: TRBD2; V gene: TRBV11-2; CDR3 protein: CASSTGLAQKTQYF; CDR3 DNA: TGTGCCAGCAGCACAGGACTAGCCCAAAAGACCCAGTACTTC
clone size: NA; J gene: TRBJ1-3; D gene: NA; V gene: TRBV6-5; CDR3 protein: CASSFRGIGNTIYF; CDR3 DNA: TGTGCCAGCAGCTTCAGGGGAATCGGGAACACCATATATTTT
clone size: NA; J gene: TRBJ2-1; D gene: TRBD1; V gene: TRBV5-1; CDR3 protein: CASSRGTGEEQFF; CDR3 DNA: TGCGCCAGCAGCCGAGGGACAGGCGAAGAGCAGTTCTTC
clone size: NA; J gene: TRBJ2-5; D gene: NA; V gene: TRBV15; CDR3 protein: CATSSSGHQETQYF; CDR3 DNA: TGTGCCACCAGCAGCAGTGGGCACCAAGAGACCCAGTACTTC
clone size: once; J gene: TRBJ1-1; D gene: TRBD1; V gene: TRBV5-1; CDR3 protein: CASSPRQGADTEAFF; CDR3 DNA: TGCGCCAGCAGCCCGAGACAGGGGGCGGACACTGAAGCTTTCTTT
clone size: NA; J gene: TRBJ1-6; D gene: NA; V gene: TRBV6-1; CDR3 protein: CASREGHSPLHF; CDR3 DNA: TGTGCCAGCAGGGAGGGGCATTCACCCCTCCACTTT
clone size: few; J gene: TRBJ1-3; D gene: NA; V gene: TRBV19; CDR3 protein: CASSTQGYGNTIYF; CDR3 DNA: TGTGCCAGTAGCACTCAGGGTTACGGAAACACCATATATTTT
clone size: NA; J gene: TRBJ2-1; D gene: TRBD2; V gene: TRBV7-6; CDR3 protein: CASKIAGGSYNEQFF; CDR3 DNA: TGTGCCAGCAAAATAGCGGGAGGGAGCTACAATGAGCAGTTCTTC
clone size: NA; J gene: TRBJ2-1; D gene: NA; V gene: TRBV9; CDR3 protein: CASSVGARESEQFF; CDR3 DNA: TGTGCCAGCAGCGTAGGGGCCCGGGAGAGTGAGCAGTTCTTC
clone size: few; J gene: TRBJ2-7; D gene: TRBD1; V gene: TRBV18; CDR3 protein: CASSPGPGQGFHEQYF; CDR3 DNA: TGTGCCAGCTCACCGGGTCCGGGACAGGGTTTCCACGAGCAGTACTTC
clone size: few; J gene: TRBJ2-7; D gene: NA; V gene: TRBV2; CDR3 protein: CASRTGVAEQYF; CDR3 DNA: TGTGCCAGCAGGACGGGAGTGGCCGAGCAGTACTTC